This T cell receptor beta chain appears in the sequencing data of a study of T cells in Graves' hyperthyroidism and ophthalmopathy. Using RNA transcripts as the source, TCR beta CDR3 regions were amplified. A set of HTBI primers served as the primers for a first-round RT-PCR of the TCR CDR3. Via MiXCR, TCRdb re-called the multiplex PCR reads, giving one row per CDR3 protein. The sample lists 480,000 or so distinct CDR3 sequences, under 15% occurring once. The CDR3 is made up of 15 amino acids. Trimming took 5 bases from V and 10 from J, leaving 23 bases between them. In this sample, this clonotype turned up many times.

Material for sequencing was blood. The sequence was collected from a young woman with Graves' hyperthyroidism. The chain combines TRBV12-3 or TRBV12-4 with TRBJ1-1; tentatively, D is TRBD1 (5 bases). CDR3 amino acids: CASSTQRGDQTIAFF. The CDR3 DNA reads TGTGCCAGCAGTACCCAAAGAGGGGACCAAACGATAGCTTTCTTT.